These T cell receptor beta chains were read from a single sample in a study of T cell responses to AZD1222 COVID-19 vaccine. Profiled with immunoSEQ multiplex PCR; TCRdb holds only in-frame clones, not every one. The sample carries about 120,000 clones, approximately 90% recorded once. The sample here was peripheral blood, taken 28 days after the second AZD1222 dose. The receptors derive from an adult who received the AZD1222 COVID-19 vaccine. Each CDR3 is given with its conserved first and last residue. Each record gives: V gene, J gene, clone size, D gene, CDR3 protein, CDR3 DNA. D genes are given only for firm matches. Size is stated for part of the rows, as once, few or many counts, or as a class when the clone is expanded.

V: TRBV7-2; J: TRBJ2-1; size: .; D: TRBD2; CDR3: CASSLVRTSGVNEQFF; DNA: TGTGCCAGCAGCTTAGTCCGGACTAGCGGGGTCAATGAGCAGTTCTTC
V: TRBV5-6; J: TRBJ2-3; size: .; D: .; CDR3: CASHVDVGGGPDTQYF; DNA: TGTGCCAGCCACGTCGATGTGGGGGGTGGGCCAGATACGCAGTATTTT
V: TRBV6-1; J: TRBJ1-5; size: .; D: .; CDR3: CASSEGGGSGPQHF; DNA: TGTGCCAGCAGTGAAGGAGGGGGTTCGGGGCCCCAGCATTTT
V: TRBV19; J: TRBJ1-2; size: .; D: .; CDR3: CASSIPGRVGGYTF; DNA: TGTGCCAGTAGTATACCGGGGAGGGTAGGAGGCTACACCTTC
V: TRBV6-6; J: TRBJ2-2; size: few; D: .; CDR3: CASSPTLVGDRLWELFF; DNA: TGTGCCAGCAGTCCCACACTAGTGGGCGACCGATTGTGGGAGCTGTTTTTT
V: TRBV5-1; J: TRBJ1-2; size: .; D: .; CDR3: CASSVDASSVALYGYTF; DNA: TGCGCCAGCAGCGTGGACGCGTCGTCCGTTGCCCTTTATGGCTACACCTTC
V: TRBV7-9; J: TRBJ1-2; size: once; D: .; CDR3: CAPHPLGGYTF; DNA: TGTGCCCCCCATCCCCTGGGTGGCTACACCTTC
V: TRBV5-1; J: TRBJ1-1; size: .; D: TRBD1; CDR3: CASSIRTGAMNTEAFF; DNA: TGCGCCAGCAGCATTCGGACAGGGGCCATGAACACTGAAGCTTTCTTT
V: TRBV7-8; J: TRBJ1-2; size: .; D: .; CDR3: CASSPNQAGYTF; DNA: TGTGCCAGCAGCCCGAACCAGGCCGGCTACACCTTC
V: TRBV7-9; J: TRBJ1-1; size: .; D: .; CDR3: CASSLVGGTTEAFF; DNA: TGTGCCAGCAGCTTAGTTGGGGGGACCACTGAAGCTTTCTTT
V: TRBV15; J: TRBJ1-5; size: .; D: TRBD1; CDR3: CATSLGTGINQPQHF; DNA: TGTGCCACCAGCCTCGGGACAGGGATAAATCAGCCCCAGCATTTT
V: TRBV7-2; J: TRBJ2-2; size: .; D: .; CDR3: CASSLLPGNWAGELFF; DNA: TGTGCCAGCAGCTTATTACCAGGGAATTGGGCCGGGGAGCTGTTTTTT
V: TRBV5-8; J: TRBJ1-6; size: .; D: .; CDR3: CASSLAGTLAYMNSPLHF; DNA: TGTGCCAGCAGCTTGGCCGGGACCTTGGCCTATATGAATTCACCCCTCCACTTT
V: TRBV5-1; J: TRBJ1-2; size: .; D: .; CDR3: CASSGAPRLGSYGYTF; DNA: TGCGCCAGCAGCGGGGCACCCAGGTTAGGCTCCTATGGCTACACCTTC
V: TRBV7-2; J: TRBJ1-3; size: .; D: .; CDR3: CASSRTLVGNTIYF; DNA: TGTGCCAGCAGCCGGACACTGGTGGGAAACACCATATATTTT
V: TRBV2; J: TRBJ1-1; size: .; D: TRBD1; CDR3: CASTLWDRADTEAFF; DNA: TGTGCCAGCACCCTGTGGGACAGGGCCGACACTGAAGCTTTCTTT
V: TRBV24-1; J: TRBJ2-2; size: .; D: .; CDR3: CATGGLANTGELFF; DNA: TGTGCCACCGGGGGTCTAGCTAACACCGGGGAGCTGTTTTTT
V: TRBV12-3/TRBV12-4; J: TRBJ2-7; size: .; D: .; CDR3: CASSFHRTYEQYF; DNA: TGTGCCAGCAGTTTTCACAGAACCTACGAGCAGTACTTC
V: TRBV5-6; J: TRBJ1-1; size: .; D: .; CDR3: CASSLPLRGAEAFF; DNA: TGTGCCAGCAGCCTACCCCTCCGGGGGGCTGAAGCTTTCTTT
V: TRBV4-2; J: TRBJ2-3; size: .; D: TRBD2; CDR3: CASSQEGTSGNTDTQYF; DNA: TGTGCCAGCAGCCAAGAGGGGACTAGCGGCAACACAGATACGCAGTATTTT
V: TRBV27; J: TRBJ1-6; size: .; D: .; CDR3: CASSLIGVGDSLVPLHF; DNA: TGTGCCAGCAGTTTAATCGGGGTGGGAGACTCCTTGGTTCCCCTCCACTTT
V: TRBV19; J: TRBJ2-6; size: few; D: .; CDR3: CASSIPIYDGTNSGANVLTF; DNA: TGTGCCAGTAGTATACCGATTTATGACGGGACCAACTCTGGGGCCAACGTCCTGACTTTC
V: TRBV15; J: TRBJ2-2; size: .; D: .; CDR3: CATSTYTGELFF; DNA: TGTGCCACCAGCACCTACACCGGGGAGCTGTTTTTT
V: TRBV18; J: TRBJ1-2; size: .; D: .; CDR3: CASSQGRDYGYTF; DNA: TGTGCCAGCTCACAGGGGCGAGACTATGGCTACACCTTC
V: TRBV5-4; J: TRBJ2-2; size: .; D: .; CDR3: CASSLAKGTTGELFF; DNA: TGTGCCAGCAGCTTGGCAAAGGGGACCACCGGGGAGCTGTTTTTT
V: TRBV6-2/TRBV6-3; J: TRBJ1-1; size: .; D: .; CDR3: CASSYPNGIEAFF; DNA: TGTGCCAGCAGTTACCCTAACGGGATTGAAGCTTTCTTT
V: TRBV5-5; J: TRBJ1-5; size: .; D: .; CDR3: CASSLAADQPQHF; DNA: TGTGCCAGCAGCTTGGCCGCCGATCAGCCCCAGCATTTT
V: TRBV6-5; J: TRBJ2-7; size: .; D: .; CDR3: CASKVEGRGEQYF; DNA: TGTGCCAGCAAGGTCGAGGGGAGAGGCGAGCAGTACTTC
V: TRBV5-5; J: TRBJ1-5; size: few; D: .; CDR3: CASSLDTNSNQPQHF; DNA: TGTGCCAGCAGCTTGGACACCAATAGCAATCAGCCCCAGCATTTT
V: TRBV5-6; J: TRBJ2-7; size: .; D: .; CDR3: CASSLAIVVDEQYF; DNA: TGTGCCAGCAGCTTGGCCATTGTAGTTGACGAGCAGTACTTC
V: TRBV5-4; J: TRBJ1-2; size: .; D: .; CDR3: CASSLSQGSDGYTF; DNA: TGTGCCAGCAGCTTGTCGCAGGGTTCTGATGGCTACACCTTC
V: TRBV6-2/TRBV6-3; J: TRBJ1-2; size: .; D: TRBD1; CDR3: CASSYDPRDSNGYTF; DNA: TGTGCCAGCAGTTACGATCCTCGGGACAGCAATGGCTACACCTTC
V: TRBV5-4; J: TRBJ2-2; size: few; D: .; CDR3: CASSTPGGRGSTGELFF; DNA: TGTGCCAGCAGCACCCCGGGGGGCCGGGGGAGCACCGGGGAGCTGTTTTTT
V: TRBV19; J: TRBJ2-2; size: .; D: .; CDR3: CASTNRQTGELFF; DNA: TGTGCCAGTACAAATCGACAGACCGGGGAGCTGTTTTTT
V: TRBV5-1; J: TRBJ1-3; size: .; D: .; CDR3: CASQGGSGNTIYF; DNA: TGCGCCAGTCAGGGAGGTTCTGGAAACACCATATATTTT
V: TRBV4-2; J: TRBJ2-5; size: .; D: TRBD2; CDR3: CASSQDLSGGETQYF; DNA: TGTGCCAGCAGCCAAGATCTGTCCGGGGGGGAGACCCAGTACTTC
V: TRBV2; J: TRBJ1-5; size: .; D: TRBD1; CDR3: CASRVQGVRQPQHF; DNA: TGTGCCAGCAGAGTACAGGGGGTTCGTCAGCCCCAGCATTTT
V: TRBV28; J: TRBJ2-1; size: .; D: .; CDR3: CASSPRLPSYNEQFF; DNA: TGTGCCAGCAGTCCGCGGCTCCCCTCCTACAATGAGCAGTTCTTC
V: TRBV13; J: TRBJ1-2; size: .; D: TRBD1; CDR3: CASSYLTGTEFYGYTF; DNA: TGTGCCAGCAGCTATCTAACCGGGACAGAGTTCTATGGCTACACCTTC
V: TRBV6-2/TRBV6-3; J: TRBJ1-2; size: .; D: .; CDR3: CASSYNSNYGYTF; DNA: TGTGCCAGCAGTTACAACAGCAACTATGGCTACACCTTC
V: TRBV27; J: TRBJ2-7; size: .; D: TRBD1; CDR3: CASRRDRVTHEQYF; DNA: TGTGCCAGCAGACGGGACAGGGTGACCCACGAGCAGTACTTC
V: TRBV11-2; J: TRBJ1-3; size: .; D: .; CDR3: CASSGLNGNTIYF; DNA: TGTGCCAGCAGCGGATTGAATGGAAACACCATATATTTT
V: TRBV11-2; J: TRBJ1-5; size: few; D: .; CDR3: CASSLGGRPNQPQHF; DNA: TGTGCCAGCAGCTTAGGGGGCAGACCGAATCAGCCCCAGCATTTT
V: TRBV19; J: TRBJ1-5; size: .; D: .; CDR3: CASSIVQGNQPQHF; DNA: TGTGCCAGTAGTATTGTACAGGGAAACCAGCCCCAGCATTTT
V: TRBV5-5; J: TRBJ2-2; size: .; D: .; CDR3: CASSSGPTDRWLFF; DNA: TGTGCCAGCAGCTCCGGGCCCACTGACCGTTGGCTGTTTTTT